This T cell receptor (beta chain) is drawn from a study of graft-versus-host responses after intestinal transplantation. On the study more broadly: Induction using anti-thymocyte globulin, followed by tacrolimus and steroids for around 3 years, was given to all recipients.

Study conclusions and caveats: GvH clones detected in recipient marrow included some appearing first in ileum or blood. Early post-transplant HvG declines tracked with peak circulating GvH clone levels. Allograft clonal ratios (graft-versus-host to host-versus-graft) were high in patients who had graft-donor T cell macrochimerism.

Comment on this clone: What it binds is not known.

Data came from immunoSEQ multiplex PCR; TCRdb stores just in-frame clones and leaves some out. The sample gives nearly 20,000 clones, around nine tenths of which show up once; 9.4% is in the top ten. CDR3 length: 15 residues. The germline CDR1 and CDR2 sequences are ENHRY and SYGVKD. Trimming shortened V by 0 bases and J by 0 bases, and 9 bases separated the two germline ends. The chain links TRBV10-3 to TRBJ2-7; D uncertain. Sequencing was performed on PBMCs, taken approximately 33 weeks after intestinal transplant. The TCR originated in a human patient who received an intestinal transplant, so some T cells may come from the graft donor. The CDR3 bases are TGTGCCATCAGTGAGTCACCGACGAGCTCCTACGAGCAGTACTTC. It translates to CAISESPTSSYEQYF.